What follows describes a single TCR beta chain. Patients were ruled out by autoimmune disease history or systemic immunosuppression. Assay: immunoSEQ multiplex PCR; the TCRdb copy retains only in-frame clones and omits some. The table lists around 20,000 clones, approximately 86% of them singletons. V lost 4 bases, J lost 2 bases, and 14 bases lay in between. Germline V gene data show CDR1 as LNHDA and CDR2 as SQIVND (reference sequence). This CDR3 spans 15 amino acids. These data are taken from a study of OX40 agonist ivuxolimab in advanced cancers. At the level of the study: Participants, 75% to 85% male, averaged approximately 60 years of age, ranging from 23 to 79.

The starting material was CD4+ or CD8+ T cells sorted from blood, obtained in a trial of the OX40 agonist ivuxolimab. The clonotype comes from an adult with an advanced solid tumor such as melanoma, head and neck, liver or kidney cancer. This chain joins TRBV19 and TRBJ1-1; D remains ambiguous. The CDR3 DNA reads TGTGCCAGTAGTAAGAGGGCCCAGCCAAACACTGAAGCTTTCTTT. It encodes CASSKRAQPNTEAFF.